This paragraph covers one T cell receptor beta chain sequence. These data belong to a study of blood T cell repertoires in COVID-19. Study details: Acute and convalescent COVID-19 specimens originated in the United States, Italy and Spain. The cDNA or gDNA used as material had been derived from T cells, B-cell-depleted T cells, or PBMCs.

Per the original methods: Amplification of reference gene primers was used by the study to estimate nucleated cell counts. TCRdb keeps only in-frame clones here, not all; method: immunoSEQ multiplex PCR. The DNA gave D and trimming, while V, J and clone size come from that table. This sample yields some 61,000 clones, of which just over 85% are seen a single time; more than 8% belongs to the top ten. Per germline, CDR1 MDHEN and CDR2 SYDVKM. V dropped 1 base and J dropped 2 bases, with 12 bases sitting between them. CDR3 size: 16 residues. The sample was peripheral blood. The rearrangement links TRBV28 to TRBJ1-5; D ambiguous. This receptor was identified in a young man with acute or convalescent COVID-19. CDR3 in amino acids: CASSLLFRGGNQPQHF. The CDR3 nucleotides read TGTGCCAGCAGTTTATTGTTCCGGGGTGGCAATCAGCCCCAGCATTTT.